This TCR beta chain was found in a study of vaccination effects on CD4 cells after COVID-19. The study, taken as a whole, reports: Early post-infection timepoints were absent, and convalescent patients were few.

This clone was observed a few times. Its antigen is currently unknown. The assay was immunoSEQ multiplex PCR, and TCRdb's table has in-frame clones only and misses some. The profile shows about 41,000 clones, roughly 70% of them singletons. ViraFEST expansion of antigen-specific CD4+ T cells with viral peptide pools preceded sequencing. CD4+ T cells were isolated after about nine days of culture. Nucleocapsid antibodies were negative in the vaccine recipients, who had never had SARS-CoV-2 infection. After removal of 4 bases from V and 5 bases from J, the junction contained 1 base not matched to a gene. Germline loops: CDR1 LGHDT, CDR2 YNNKEL (reference sequence). The CDR3 length is 12 residues.

Sequences were derived from CD4+ T cells from PBMCs cultured with HCoV-OC43 spike peptides, sampled before COVID-19 vaccination. Subset described: HCoV-OC43 spike overlapping peptide pool stimulation. This receptor was taken from a human donor who received a COVID-19 vaccine. The V and J genes are TRBV3-1 (or the pseudogene TRBV3-2) and TRBJ1-1; 7 bases are shared with TRBD1. The CDR3: CASSRQGTEAFF. The CDR3 DNA reads as TGTGCCAGCAGCCGACAGGGAACTGAAGCTTTCTTT.